This is a list of T cell receptor beta chains from one sample in a study of post-analysis software for immune sequencing data. TCRdb reprocessed the PCR reads via MiXCR and lists one record per CDR3 protein. The sample lists hundreds of thousands of distinct CDR3 sequences; approximately 30% were seen once. Specimen: blood. These TCRs come from a girl aged 10 to 17 with multiple sclerosis. Both conserved end residues are part of each CDR3. A D gene is named only where the DNA matches it firmly. A clone size is listed for some rows: how often the clone was seen (once, few, many), or a class if it is expanded.

>TRBJ2-3|TRBV20-1|NA|NA
CSAIGETDTQYF
TGCAGTGCTATAGGGGAAACAGATACGCAGTATTTT
>TRBJ2-7|TRBV5-1|NA|NA
CASSLESGYSYEQYF
TGCGCCAGCAGCTTGGAATCTGGATATTCCTACGAGCAGTACTTC
>TRBJ2-1|TRBV29-1|NA|TRBD2
CSVALAGDHGEQFF
TGCAGCGTGGCACTAGCGGGAGACCACGGTGAGCAGTTCTTC
>TRBJ1-1|TRBV6-5|NA|NA
CASSYRPHEAFF
TGTGCCAGCAGTTACCGGCCCCATGAAGCTTTCTTT
>TRBJ1-2|TRBV10-3|few|NA
CAISDLGSPNYGYTF
TGTGCCATCAGTGATTTGGGAAGCCCTAACTATGGCTACACCTTC
>TRBJ1-2|TRBV29-1|few|NA
CSVEEQGDYGYTF
TGCAGCGTTGAAGAACAGGGAGACTATGGCTACACCTTC
>TRBJ2-3|TRBV5-1|NA|NA
CASSFRQSKTDTQYF
TGCGCCAGCAGCTTTAGGCAGAGTAAGACAGATACGCAGTATTTT
>TRBJ2-1|TRBV29-1|NA|TRBD2
CSVHNAGQFSGISYNEQFF
TGCAGCGTCCACAACGCTGGCCAGTTTAGCGGGATTTCCTACAATGAGCAGTTCTTC
>TRBJ1-2|TRBV5-1|few|NA
CASSLGGRRYGYTF
TGCGCCAGCAGCTTAGGGGGGCGTCGCTATGGCTACACCTTC
>TRBJ2-1|TRBV6-2/TRBV6-3|NA|NA
CASSYPRQRLLQETQFF
TGTGCCAGCAGTTACCCCCGACAGAGACTTCTCCAAGAGACCCAGTTCTTC
>TRBJ1-3|TRBV29-1|few|NA
CSVKGGAGGNTIYF
TGCAGCGTCAAAGGGGGGGCCGGTGGAAACACCATATATTTT
>TRBJ1-1|TRBV5-1|NA|NA
CASSPDEVVMNTEAFF
TGCGCCAGCAGCCCAGATGAGGTGGTTATGAACACTGAAGCTTTCTTT
>TRBJ2-1|TRBV6-2/TRBV6-3|NA|NA
CASSHSNEQFF
TGTGCCAGCAGTCATAGCAATGAGCAGTTCTTC
>TRBJ2-6|TRBV4-3|many|NA
CASSQDRSGVPGANVLTF
TGCGCCAGCAGCCAAGATCGATCAGGGGTTCCTGGGGCCAACGTCCTGACTTTC
>TRBJ2-1|TRBV20-1|NA|NA
CSAGGGDSYDEQFF
TGCAGTGCAGGAGGCGGGGACTCCTACGATGAGCAGTTCTTC
>TRBJ2-1|TRBV14|NA|NA
CASSPSFPLGEQFF
TGTGCCAGCAGCCCTTCTTTCCCTTTGGGTGAGCAGTTCTTC
>TRBJ2-3|TRBV29-1|few|NA
CSVDEGSTDMQYF
TGCAGCGTTGATGAGGGTTCCACAGATATGCAGTATTTT
>TRBJ2-1|TRBV27|few|NA
CASSISATSYNEQFF
TGTGCCAGCAGTATTAGCGCCACCTCCTACAATGAGCAGTTCTTC
>TRBJ2-5|TRBV5-1|NA|NA
CASSSIGQETQYF
TGCGCCAGCAGCTCGATCGGGCAAGAGACCCAGTACTTC
>TRBJ2-5|TRBV7-2|NA|NA
CACSPGQSWEETQYF
TGTGCCTGCAGTCCAGGACAGAGCTGGGAAGAGACCCAGTACTTC
>TRBJ2-7|TRBV4-1|NA|NA
CASSQDPGDRYEQYF
TGCGCCAGCAGCCAAGACCCAGGAGACAGGTACGAGCAGTACTTC
>TRBJ2-1|TRBV5-1|few|NA
CASSLGGGRGVNEQFF
TGCGCCAGCAGCTTGGGTGGTGGCAGGGGAGTTAATGAGCAGTTCTTC
>TRBJ1-2|TRBV4-3|NA|NA
CASSQEMGGRRYGYTF
TGCGCCAGCAGCCAAGAAATGGGGGGGCGGAGATATGGCTACACCTTC
>TRBJ2-5|TRBV9|few|TRBD2
CASSAGLARETQYF
TGTGCCAGCAGCGCGGGACTAGCTAGAGAGACCCAGTACTTC
>TRBJ2-1|TRBV12-3/TRBV12-4|NA|TRBD2
CASSSPAGGRYNEQFF
TGTGCCAGCAGTTCCCCCGCGGGCGGGAGGTACAATGAGCAGTTCTTC
>TRBJ2-5|TRBV5-1|many|TRBD2
CASSLAGGPSETQYF
TGCGCCAGCAGCTTAGCGGGAGGGCCGTCGGAGACCCAGTACTTC
>TRBJ2-7|TRBV28|few|TRBD1
CASRLGQGYEQYF
TGTGCCAGCAGACTGGGACAGGGCTACGAGCAGTACTTC
>TRBJ2-5|TRBV3-1|NA|NA
CASSQDPTGRAETQYF
TGTGCCAGCAGCCAAGATCCCACAGGGCGGGCGGAGACCCAGTACTTC
>TRBJ1-4|TRBV7-8|NA|NA
CASSLAGGYNEKLFF
TGTGCCAGCAGCTTAGCGGGGGGATATAATGAAAAACTGTTTTTT
>TRBJ2-7|TRBV20-1|few|NA
CSAKPLTGNEQYF
TGCAGTGCCAAACCATTAACAGGGAATGAGCAGTACTTC
>TRBJ2-3|TRBV7-2|NA|TRBD2
CASSFITSGRTADTQYF
TGTGCCAGCAGCTTTATAACTAGCGGGAGGACCGCAGATACGCAGTATTTT
>TRBJ1-1|TRBV5-1|few|NA
CASSPREGGNTEAFF
TGCGCCAGCAGCCCCAGGGAGGGCGGGAACACTGAAGCTTTCTTT
>TRBJ2-1|TRBV29-1|NA|TRBD1
CSVRQGTYNEQFF
TGCAGCGTTAGACAGGGCACCTACAATGAGCAGTTCTTC
>TRBJ2-1|TRBV12-3/TRBV12-4|NA|NA
CASSNRGEWNEQFF
TGTGCCAGCAGTAATCGCGGGGAGTGGAATGAGCAGTTCTTC
>TRBJ2-2|TRBV2|few|NA
CASSEQTPLTGELFF
TGTGCCAGCAGTGAACAGACGCCCCTCACCGGGGAGCTGTTTTTT
>TRBJ1-5|TRBV7-9|NA|NA
CASSRGYSNQPQHF
TGTGCCAGCAGCCGTGGATATAGCAATCAGCCCCAGCATTTT
>TRBJ2-1|TRBV7-9|once|NA
CASSPSSGQMVNEQFF
TGTGCCAGCAGCCCATCTTCAGGACAAATGGTCAATGAGCAGTTCTTC
>TRBJ2-1|TRBV7-2|NA|TRBD2
CASSYPAGAGYNEQFF
TGTGCCAGCAGCTACCCCGCGGGAGCGGGTTACAATGAGCAGTTCTTC
>TRBJ2-3|TRBV28|NA|NA
CASSPNKNTQYF
TGTGCCAGCAGTCCAAACAAAAATACGCAGTATTTT
>TRBJ2-7|TRBV19|NA|NA
CASSNTAGYEQYF
TGTGCCAGTAGTAACACGGCGGGCTACGAGCAGTACTTC
>TRBJ1-5|TRBV27|NA|NA
CASSATPSNQPQHF
TGTGCCAGTTCTGCGACACCTAGCAATCAGCCCCAGCATTTT
>TRBJ2-7|TRBV28|NA|NA
CASSPLGTLLQYF
TGTGCCAGCAGTCCCCTGGGGACACTACTACAGTACTTC
>TRBJ2-5|TRBV2|few|TRBD2
CASSPRTSGEETQYF
TGTGCCAGCAGTCCCAGGACTAGCGGGGAAGAGACCCAGTACTTC
>TRBJ2-5|TRBV18|NA|NA
CASSPFEGETQYF
TGTGCCAGCTCACCTTTCGAGGGAGAGACCCAGTACTTC
>TRBJ2-4|TRBV20-1|NA|NA
CSVPGEDKNIQYF
TGCAGTGTTCCCGGAGAAGACAAAAACATTCAGTACTTC
>TRBJ2-1|TRBV20-1|NA|TRBD1
CSARPLPGQGSDKQFF
TGCAGTGCTAGACCCCTACCGGGACAGGGCAGTGATAAGCAGTTCTTC
>TRBJ2-3|TRBV4-3|NA|NA
CASSLTTPDTQYF
TGCGCCAGCAGCCTTACCACCCCAGATACGCAGTATTTT
>TRBJ2-5|TRBV5-1|few|NA
CASTFGEIETQYF
TGCGCCAGCACCTTCGGGGAAATTGAGACCCAGTACTTC
>TRBJ1-1|TRBV20-1|few|TRBD1
CSAQGTATEAFF
TGCAGTGCTCAGGGGACAGCCACTGAAGCTTTCTTT
>TRBJ2-1|TRBV9|NA|NA
CASSVEGGRGGNEQFF
TGTGCCAGCAGCGTAGAAGGGGGGAGGGGGGGCAATGAGCAGTTCTTC
>TRBJ2-7|TRBV20-1|few|TRBD1
CSATQGTGNYEQYF
TGCAGTGCGACCCAAGGGACAGGGAACTACGAGCAGTACTTC
>TRBJ1-4|TRBV5-1|NA|NA
CASSRAGAGYNEKLFF
TGCGCCAGCAGCCGGGCCGGCGCAGGCTACAATGAAAAACTGTTTTTT